A single sample is the source of the 19 T cell receptor beta chains below, sequenced in a study of cytomegalovirus exposure and HLA in healthy donors. The primer mix had 60 Vbeta and 13 Jbeta primers. The assay was immunoSEQ multiplex PCR, and TCRdb's table has in-frame clones only and misses some. The record lists roughly 55,000 clones, of which the ten most abundant hold 8.9%. Input material: PBMCs. Receptors originate from a man in his forties or fifties in good health and CMV-seropositive.

This chain links TRBV20-1 with TRBJ2-7; no firm D call. Germline values: CDR1 DFQATT, CDR2 SNEGSKA (reference sequence). This CDR3 is 11 amino acids long. The V end lost 7 bases, the J end lost 3 bases, and 10 bases lay between the germline ends. This chain's CDR3 is CSGFAGYEQYF. The DNA for the CDR3 is TGCAGTGGGTTTGCAGGCTACGAGCAGTACTTC.

For the CDR3, the DNA is TGTGCCAGCAGCTTGGCGGCGGGATTCGGCGAGCAGTACTTC. The encoded protein is CASSLAAGFGEQYF. The chain uses TRBV7-3 and TRBJ2-7; possible D gene TRBD2, 6 bases. V was pared by 3 bases and J by 6 bases, with 15 bases between. Per germline, CDR1 SGHTA and CDR2 FQGTGA. The CDR3 contains 14 residues.

This chain links TRBV10-2 with TRBJ2-7; the match to TRBD2 covers 8 bases. Trimming removed 0 bases from V and 2 bases from J; junction bases left unmatched: 3. The CDR3 is made up of 15 amino acids. Germline loops: CDR1 WSHSY, CDR2 SAAADI. CDR3 in DNA: TGCGCCAGCAGTGAGTCCAACGGGAGGGCCTACGAGCAGTACTTC. The encoded protein is CASSESNGRAYEQYF.

The chain is built from TRBV7-8 and TRBJ2-7; 9 bases fit TRBD1. J gave up 0 bases and V 3 bases, and 3 bases lay outside the gene matches. The CDR3 has 15 amino acids. Germline values: CDR1 SGHVS, CDR2 FQNEAQ. The CDR3 DNA follows: TGTGCCAGCAGCTTGGGGACAGGGCACTCCTACGAGCAGTACTTC. This gives the protein CASSLGTGHSYEQYF. The full variable domain, in which reference TRBV7-8 and TRBJ2-7 provide the parts outside the CDR3, is GAGVSQSPRYKVAKRGQDVALRCDPISGHVSLFWYQQALGQGPEFLTYFQNEAQLDKSGLPSDRFFAERPEGSVSTLKIQRTQQEDSAVYLCASSLGTGHSYEQYFGPGTRLTVT.

The V call is TRBV5-1, the J call TRBJ2-5; a possible D gene is TRBD2 (6 bases). Trimming removed 4 bases from V and 5 bases from J, with 9 bases in between. The CDR3 contains 12 residues. CDR1 is SGHRS, CDR2 YFSETQ, per germline. The DNA for the CDR3 is TGCGCCAGCAGCCCGGCGGGGGAGACCCAGTACTTC. It specifies CASSPAGETQYF.

V is TRBV2 and J is TRBJ2-1; TRBD2 matches 10 bases. The germline CDR1 and CDR2 sequences are SNHLY and FYNNEI. CDR3 length equals 14 residues. Germline trimming cut 6 bases from V and 9 bases from J; bases unmatched to any gene: 8. The CDR3 DNA follows: TGTGCCAGCAGCGCCGGGACTAGCGTCGGTGAGCAGTTCTTC. It is translated as CASSAGTSVGEQFF. The variable domain in full, with the rest retrieved from reference TRBV2 and TRBJ2-1, is EPEVTQTPSHQVTQMGQEVILRCVPISNHLYFYWYRQILGQKVEFLVSFYNNEISEKSEIFDDQFSVERPDGSNFTLKIRSTKLEDSAMYFCASSAGTSVGEQFFGPGTRLTVL.

As to this clone: A junction end diverges from the germline sequence, so it may reflect a read error. The chain uses TRBV7-7 and TRBJ2-2; tentatively, D is TRBD1 (5 bases). The CDR3 runs 13 residues. Per germline, CDR1 SSHAT and CDR2 FNYEAQ (reference sequence). CDR3: CASSLQGSGELFF. The CDR3 nucleotides are TGTGCTAGCAGTCTTCAGGGTTCCGGGGAGCTGTTTTTT.

This chain connects TRBV29-1 to TRBJ1-2; TRBD1 matches at 7 bases. V trimming: 1 base; J trimming: 4 bases; junction bases outside the gene matches: 9. CDR1 is SQVTM and CDR2 is ANQGSEA in the germline V gene. The CDR3 spans 15 residues. CDR3 nucleotide sequence: TGCAGCGTTGAAGGCCCGACAGGGAAGGGCTATGGCTACACCTTC. It specifies CSVEGPTGKGYGYTF.

This chain links TRBV11-2 with TRBJ2-1, with D unresolved. The germline gives CDR1 SGHAT, CDR2 FQNNGV. CDR3 size: 13 residues. Trimming took off 0 bases at V and 6 bases at J, with 6 bases between the two ends. CDR3 DNA sequence: TGTGCCAGCAGCTTAGAGCCAGGCAATGAGCAGTTCTTC. Its translation: CASSLEPGNEQFF.

CDR3 sequence: CASRTPSGQETQYF. In nucleotides, the CDR3 is TGTGCCAGCAGAACCCCTAGCGGCCAAGAGACCCAGTACTTC. The chain joins TRBV6-6 to TRBJ2-5, with 7 bases that match TRBD2. Unmatched junction bases numbered 5, after V lost 6 bases and J lost 1 base. Germline loops: CDR1 MNHNY, CDR2 SVGAGI (reference sequence). The CDR3 spans 14 residues.

The chain links TRBV5-6 to TRBJ1-2; 9 nucleotides match TRBD1. The CDR3 spans 14 residues. Germline CDR1 reads SGHDT; CDR2 reads YYEEEE. Losses at the gene ends were 4 bases for V and 4 bases for J; bases not matched to a gene: 5. CDR3 region: CASSPGTGLYGYTF. As DNA, the CDR3 is TGTGCCAGCAGCCCCGGGACAGGGCTCTATGGCTACACCTTC.

The rearrangement uses TRBV5-5 and TRBJ2-7; 7 positions match TRBD1. The CDR3 contains 15 residues. The germline gives CDR1 SGHKS, CDR2 YYEKEE (reference sequence). V lost 0 bases and J lost 2; bases outside the gene matches: 5. The CDR3: CASSLGQGNTYEQYF. CDR3 sequence (DNA): TGTGCCAGCAGCTTGGGACAGGGTAACACCTACGAGCAGTACTTC.

The chain recombines TRBV18 with TRBJ1-5, with D maybe TRBD1 (6 bases). Germline assignment: CDR1 KGHSH and CDR2 LQKENI. This CDR3 region has 13 residues. Trimming stripped 6 bases from V and 6 bases from J, with 12 bases between. The CDR3 region has the DNA TGTGCCAGCTCCGGGACAACCAGTCAGCCCCAGCATTTT. Translation: CASSGTTSQPQHF.

V gene TRBV28 combines with J gene TRBJ1-2, with a tentative D call TRBD1 (5 bases). The ends were cut back, 9 bases at V and 4 bases at J, with 15 bases in the middle. Germline V gene lookup returns CDR1 MDHEN and CDR2 SYDVKM. The CDR3 totals 13 residues. The CDR3 region has the DNA TGTGCCAGTACCCCAGGGCAGGGCTATGGCTACACCTTC. Protein: CASTPGQGYGYTF.

The V and J genes are TRBV7-2 and TRBJ2-7, with D possibly matching TRBD2 (5 bases). CDR3 length equals 15 residues. The germline V gene encodes CDR1 SGHTA and CDR2 FQGNSA. Between the trimmed V and J ends, which lost 4 bases and 2 bases, there was a span of 15 bases. The DNA for the CDR3 is TGTGCCAGCAGCTCCTGGGAGAGGGCTGCCTACGAGCAGTACTTC. As protein: CASSSWERAAYEQYF. Full variable domain (remainder filled in from reference TRBV7-2 and TRBJ2-7): GAGVSQSPSNKVTEKGKDVELRCDPISGHTALYWYRQSLGQGLEFLIYFQGNSAPDKSGLPSDRFSAERTGGSVSTLTIQRTQQEDSAVYLCASSSWERAAYEQYFGPGTRLTVT.

With regard to this clone: Other DNA sequences of this sample code for an identical CDR3. The chain is built from TRBV19 and TRBJ2-1; 10 bases line up with TRBD1. Germline values: CDR1 LNHDA, CDR2 SQIVND (reference sequence). The CDR3 is 15 amino acids. With 6 bases clipped from V and 5 bases from J, the junction kept 7 bases outside the gene matches. The CDR3 is CASSPRTGGNNEQFF. For the CDR3, the DNA is TGTGCCAGTAGCCCCCGGACAGGGGGAAACAATGAGCAGTTCTTC.

The chain couples TRBV7-2 to TRBJ2-7; 11 nucleotides line up with TRBD1. This CDR3 is 16 amino acids long. J lost 7 bases, V lost 1 base, and 9 bases had no gene match. Germline-derived CDR1 and CDR2 are SGHTA and FQGNSA. In nucleotides, the CDR3 is TGTGCCAGCAGCTTAGACGCCGGGACAGGGGGGCGAGAGCAGTACTTC. It encodes CASSLDAGTGGREQYF.

The chain carries TRBV7-2 and TRBJ2-7; 7 bases are a match to TRBD2. V lost 5 bases and J lost 2; bases outside the gene matches: 3. Germline CDR1 reads SGHTA; CDR2 reads FQGNSA. There are 13 residues in the CDR3. The DNA for the CDR3 is TGTGCCAGCAGCCGGGAGGCGACCTACGAGCAGTACTTC. Amino acid sequence: CASSREATYEQYF.

J is TRBJ1-1 and V is TRBV30; D is possibly TRBD1 (5 bases). Trimming took 0 bases from V and 5 from J, leaving 13 bases between them. The germline gives CDR1 GTSNPN, CDR2 SVGIG (reference sequence). The CDR3 is 14 residues long. This chain's CDR3 is CAWSVWQGLTEAFF. In DNA, the CDR3 is TGTGCCTGGAGTGTCTGGCAGGGTTTGACTGAAGCTTTCTTT.